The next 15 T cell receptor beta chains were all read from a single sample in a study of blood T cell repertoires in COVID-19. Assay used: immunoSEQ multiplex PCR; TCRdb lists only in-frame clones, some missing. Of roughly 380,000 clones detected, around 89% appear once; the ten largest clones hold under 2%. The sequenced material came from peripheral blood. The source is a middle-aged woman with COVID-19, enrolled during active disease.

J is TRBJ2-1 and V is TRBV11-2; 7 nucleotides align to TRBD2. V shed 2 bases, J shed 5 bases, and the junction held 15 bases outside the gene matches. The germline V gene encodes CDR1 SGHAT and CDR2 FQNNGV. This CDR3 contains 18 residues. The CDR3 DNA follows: TGTGCCAGCAGCTTATATCGCCTAGCGGCTTTCACCCACAATGAGCAGTTCTTC. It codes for CASSLYRLAAFTHNEQFF.

The CDR3 nucleotides are TGTGCCAGCAGTCCGTCCCGGGACAGGACCTACGAGCAGTACTTC. Translation gives CASSPSRDRTYEQYF. This rearrangement joins TRBV27 to TRBJ2-7, with 8 bases fitting TRBD1. The ends lost 5 bases at V and 2 bases at J; junction bases unmatched: 8. The CDR3 runs to 15 residues. Germline V CDR1 and CDR2: MNHEY, SMNVEV (reference sequence).

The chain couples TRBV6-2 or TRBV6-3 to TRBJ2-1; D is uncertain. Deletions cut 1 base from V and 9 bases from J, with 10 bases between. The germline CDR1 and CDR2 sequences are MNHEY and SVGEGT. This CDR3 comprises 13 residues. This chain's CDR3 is CASSYYNPGEQFF. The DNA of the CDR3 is TGTGCCAGCAGTTACTATAACCCAGGTGAGCAGTTCTTC.

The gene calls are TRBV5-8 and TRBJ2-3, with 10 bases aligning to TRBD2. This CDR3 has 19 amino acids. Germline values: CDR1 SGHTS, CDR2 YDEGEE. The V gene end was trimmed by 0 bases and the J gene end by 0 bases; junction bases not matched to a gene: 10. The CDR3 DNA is TGTGCCAGCAGCTTGGCCCGGCTAGCGGGGGCCCTTAGCACAGATACGCAGTATTTT. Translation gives CASSLARLAGALSTDTQYF.

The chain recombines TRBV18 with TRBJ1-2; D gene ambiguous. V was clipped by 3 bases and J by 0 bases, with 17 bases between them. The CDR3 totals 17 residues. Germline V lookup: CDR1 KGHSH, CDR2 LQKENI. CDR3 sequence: CASSPPPNFLTNYGYTF. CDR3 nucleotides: TGTGCCAGCTCACCGCCACCAAACTTTCTGACTAACTATGGCTACACCTTC.

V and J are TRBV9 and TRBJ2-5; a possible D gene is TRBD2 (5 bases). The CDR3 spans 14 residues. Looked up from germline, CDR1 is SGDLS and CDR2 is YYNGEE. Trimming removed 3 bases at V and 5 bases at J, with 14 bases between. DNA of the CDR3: TGTGCCAGCAGCGACCCTAATAGGGAGGAGACCCAGTACTTC. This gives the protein CASSDPNREETQYF. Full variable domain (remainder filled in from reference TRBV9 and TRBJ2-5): DSGVTQTPKHLITATGQRVTLRCSPRSGDLSVYWYQQSLDQGLQFLIQYYNGEERAKGNILERFSAQQFPDLHSELNLSSLELGDSALYFCASSDPNREETQYFGPGTRLLVL.

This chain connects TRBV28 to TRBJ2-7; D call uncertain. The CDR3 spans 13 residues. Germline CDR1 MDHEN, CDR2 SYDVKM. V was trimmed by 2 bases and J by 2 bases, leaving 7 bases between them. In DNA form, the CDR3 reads TGTGCCAGCAGTTTAGAGAGCCCCTACGAGCAGTACTTC. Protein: CASSLESPYEQYF. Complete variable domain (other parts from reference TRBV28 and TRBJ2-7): DVKVTQSSRYLVKRTGEKVFLECVQDMDHENMFWYRQDPGLGLRLIYFSYDVKMKEKGDIPEGYSVSREKKERFSLILESASTNQTSMYLCASSLESPYEQYFGPGTRLTVT.

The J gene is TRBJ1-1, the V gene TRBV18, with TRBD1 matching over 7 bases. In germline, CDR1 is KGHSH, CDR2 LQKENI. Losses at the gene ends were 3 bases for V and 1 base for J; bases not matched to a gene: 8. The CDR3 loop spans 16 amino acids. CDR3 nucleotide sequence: TGTGCCAGCTCACCCGGACAGGCTGGGGGGAACACTGAAGCTTTCTTT. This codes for CASSPGQAGGNTEAFF.

The CDR3 coding sequence is TGTGCCAGCAGCTTAGGCAGGGGATCTCGCTACGAGCAGTACTTC. Translated, it gives CASSLGRGSRYEQYF. The rearrangement uses TRBV7-3 and TRBJ2-7, with D tentatively TRBD1 (6 bases). V was trimmed by 2 bases and J by 3 bases, leaving 14 bases between them. The CDR3 is made up of 15 amino acids. The germline gives CDR1 SGHTA, CDR2 FQGTGA.

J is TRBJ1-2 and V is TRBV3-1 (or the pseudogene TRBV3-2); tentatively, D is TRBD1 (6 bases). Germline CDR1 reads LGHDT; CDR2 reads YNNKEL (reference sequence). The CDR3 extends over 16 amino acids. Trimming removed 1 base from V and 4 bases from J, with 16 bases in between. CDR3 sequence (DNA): TGTGCCAGCAGCCAAGTAGGTGGGGCAGGGGCCTATGGCTACACCTTC. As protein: CASSQVGGAGAYGYTF.

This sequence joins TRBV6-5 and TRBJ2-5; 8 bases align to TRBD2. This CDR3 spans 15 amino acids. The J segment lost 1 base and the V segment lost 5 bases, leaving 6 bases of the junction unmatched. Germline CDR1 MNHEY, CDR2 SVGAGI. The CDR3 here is CASSLSGTLQETQYF. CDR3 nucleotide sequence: TGTGCCAGCAGTCTTAGCGGGACACTCCAAGAGACCCAGTACTTC.

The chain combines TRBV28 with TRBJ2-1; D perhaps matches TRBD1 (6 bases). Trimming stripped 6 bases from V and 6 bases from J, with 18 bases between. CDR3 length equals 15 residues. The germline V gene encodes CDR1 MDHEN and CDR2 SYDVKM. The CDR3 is CASSPKQGIVNEQFF. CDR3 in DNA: TGTGCCAGCAGCCCTAAACAGGGTATAGTCAATGAGCAGTTCTTC.

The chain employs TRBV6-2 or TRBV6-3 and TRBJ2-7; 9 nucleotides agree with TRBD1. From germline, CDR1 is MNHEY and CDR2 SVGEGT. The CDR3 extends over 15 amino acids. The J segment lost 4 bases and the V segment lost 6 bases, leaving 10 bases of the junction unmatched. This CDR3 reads CASSRPGTGRYEQYF. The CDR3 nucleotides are TGTGCCAGCAGCCGACCCGGGACAGGGAGATACGAGCAGTACTTC.

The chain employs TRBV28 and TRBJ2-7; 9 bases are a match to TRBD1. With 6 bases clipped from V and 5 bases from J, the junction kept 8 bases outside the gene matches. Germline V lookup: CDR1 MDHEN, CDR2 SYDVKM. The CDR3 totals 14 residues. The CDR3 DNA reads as TGTGCCAGCAGCCTCAGGGACAGGGTCAACGAGCAGTACTTC. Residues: CASSLRDRVNEQYF.

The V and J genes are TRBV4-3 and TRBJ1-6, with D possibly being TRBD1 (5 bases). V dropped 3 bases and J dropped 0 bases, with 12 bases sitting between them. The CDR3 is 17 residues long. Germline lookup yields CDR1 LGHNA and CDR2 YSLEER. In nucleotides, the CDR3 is TGCGCCAGCAGCCATACGGGGGGGAGCTCCTATAATTCACCCCTCCACTTT. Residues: CASSHTGGSSYNSPLHF.